Here is one TCR beta chain with its context. Sequencing used immunoSEQ multiplex PCR; TCRdb keeps in-frame clones, though not all of them. Among about 130,000 clones listed, 70% to 90% were seen once. This sample is drawn from a study of T cell responses to AZD1222 COVID-19 vaccine. V gave up 5 bases and J gave up 1 base, with 11 bases separating them. The germline V gene encodes CDR1 LNHDA and CDR2 SQIVND (reference sequence). This CDR3 has 14 residues. This chain links TRBV19 with TRBJ1-1; TRBD1 might be the D (5 bases). The material sequenced was peripheral blood, taken on day 0 of AZD1222 vaccination. The origin of this receptor is an adult in good health. For the CDR3, the DNA is TGTGCCAGTAGTTTCCGGGACCGGAACACTGAAGCTTTCTTT. Protein product: CASSFRDRNTEAFF.